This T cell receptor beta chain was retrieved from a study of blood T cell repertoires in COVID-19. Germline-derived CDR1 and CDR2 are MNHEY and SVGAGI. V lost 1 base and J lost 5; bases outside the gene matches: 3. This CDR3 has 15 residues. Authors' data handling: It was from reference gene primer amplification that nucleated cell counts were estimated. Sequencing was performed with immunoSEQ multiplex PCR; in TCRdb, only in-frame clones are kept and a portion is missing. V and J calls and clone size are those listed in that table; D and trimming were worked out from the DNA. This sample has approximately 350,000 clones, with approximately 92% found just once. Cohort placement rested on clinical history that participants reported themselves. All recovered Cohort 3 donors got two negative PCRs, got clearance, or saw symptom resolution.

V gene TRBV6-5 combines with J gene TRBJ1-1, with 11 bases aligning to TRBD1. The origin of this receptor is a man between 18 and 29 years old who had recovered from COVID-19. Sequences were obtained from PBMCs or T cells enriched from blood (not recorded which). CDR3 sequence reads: CASSYLGQGETEAFF. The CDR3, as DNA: TGTGCCAGCAGTTACTTGGGACAGGGGGAGACTGAAGCTTTCTTT.